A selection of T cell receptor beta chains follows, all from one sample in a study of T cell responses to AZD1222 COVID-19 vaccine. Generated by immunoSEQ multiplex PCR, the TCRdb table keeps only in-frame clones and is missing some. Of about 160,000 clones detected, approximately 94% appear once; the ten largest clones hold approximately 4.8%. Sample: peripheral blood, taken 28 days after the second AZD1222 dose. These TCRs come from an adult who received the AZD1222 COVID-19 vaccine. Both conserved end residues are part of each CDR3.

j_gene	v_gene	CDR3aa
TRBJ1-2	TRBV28	CASSSLGQGAPGYTF
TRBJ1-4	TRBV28	CASSNDRGFEKLFF
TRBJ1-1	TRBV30	CAWSVKGLNTEAFF
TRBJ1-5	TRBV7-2	CASSLWKATNQPQHF
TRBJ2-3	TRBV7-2	CASSLGVPGGAGDTQYF
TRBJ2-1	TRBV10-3	CAISEWAATSSYNEQFF
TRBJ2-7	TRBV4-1	CASSQPRDRGYEQYF
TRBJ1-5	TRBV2	CASSSVDLRGYSNQPQHF
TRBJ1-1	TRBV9	CASSGGSLEAFF
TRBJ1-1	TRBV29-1	CSVEALGVNTEAFF
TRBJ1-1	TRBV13	CASSRRNTEAFF
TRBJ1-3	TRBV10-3	CAIRGTGGSSNTIYF
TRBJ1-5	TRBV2	CASSLSYSNQPQHF
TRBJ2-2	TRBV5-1	CASSGTTSGRRTGELFF
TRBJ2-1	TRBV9	CASSATGASSYNEQFF
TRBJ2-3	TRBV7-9	CASSPGDRGTDTQYF
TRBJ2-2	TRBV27	CATLTSGNTGELFF
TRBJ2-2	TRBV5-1	CASSLALGTGELFF
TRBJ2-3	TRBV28	CASTIGGVSTDTQYF
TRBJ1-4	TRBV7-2	CASSPAQGGREKLFF
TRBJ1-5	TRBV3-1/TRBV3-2	CASSQGEGPQHF
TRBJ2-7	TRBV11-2	CASSLTLTGWGSYEQYF
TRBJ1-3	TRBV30	CAWKGSGNTIYF
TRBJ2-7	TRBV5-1	CASSPLYSYEQYF
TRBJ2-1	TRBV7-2	CASSLGVSGSRGKQFF
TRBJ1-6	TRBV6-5	CASSYTGPVAPLHF
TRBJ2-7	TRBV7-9	CASSFEDKGFYEQYF
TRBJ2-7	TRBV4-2	CASSLGLGFEQYF
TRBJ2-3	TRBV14	CASSQETRFSGRVGDTQYF
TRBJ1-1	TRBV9	CASSVVTTGLNTEAFF
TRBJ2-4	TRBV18	CASSPREIQYF